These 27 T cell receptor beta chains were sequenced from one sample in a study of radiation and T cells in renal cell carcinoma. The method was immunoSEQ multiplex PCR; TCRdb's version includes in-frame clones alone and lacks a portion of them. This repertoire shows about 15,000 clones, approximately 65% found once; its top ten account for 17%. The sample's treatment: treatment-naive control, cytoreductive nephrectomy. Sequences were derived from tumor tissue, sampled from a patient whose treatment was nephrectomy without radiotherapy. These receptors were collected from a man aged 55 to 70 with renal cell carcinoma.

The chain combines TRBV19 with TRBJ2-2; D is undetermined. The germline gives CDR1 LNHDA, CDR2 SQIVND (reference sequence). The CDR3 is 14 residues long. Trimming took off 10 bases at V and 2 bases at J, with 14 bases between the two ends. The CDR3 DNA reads TGTGCCACCACCCTCGACGGAAACACCGGGGAGCTGTTTTTT. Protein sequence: CATTLDGNTGELFF.

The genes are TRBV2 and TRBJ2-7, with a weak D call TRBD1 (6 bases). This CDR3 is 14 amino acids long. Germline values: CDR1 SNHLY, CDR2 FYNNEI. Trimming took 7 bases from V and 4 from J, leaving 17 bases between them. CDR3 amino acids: CASMRITGIYEQYF. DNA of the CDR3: TGTGCCAGCATGCGGATAACAGGGATATACGAGCAGTACTTC.

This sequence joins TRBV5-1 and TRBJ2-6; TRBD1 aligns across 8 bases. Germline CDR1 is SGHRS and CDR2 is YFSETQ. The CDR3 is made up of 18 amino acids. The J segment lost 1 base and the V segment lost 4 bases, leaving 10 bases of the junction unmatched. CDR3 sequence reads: CASSVDGQGTSGANVLTF. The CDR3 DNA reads TGCGCCAGCAGCGTAGACGGACAGGGCACATCTGGGGCCAACGTCCTGACTTTC.

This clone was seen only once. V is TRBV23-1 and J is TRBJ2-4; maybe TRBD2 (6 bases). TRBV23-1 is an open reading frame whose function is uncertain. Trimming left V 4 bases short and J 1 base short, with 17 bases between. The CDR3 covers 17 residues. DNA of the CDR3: TGCGCCAGCAGTCTCTCCGGGGAGGATGGGGCCAAAAACATTCAGTACTTC. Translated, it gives CASSLSGEDGAKNIQYF.

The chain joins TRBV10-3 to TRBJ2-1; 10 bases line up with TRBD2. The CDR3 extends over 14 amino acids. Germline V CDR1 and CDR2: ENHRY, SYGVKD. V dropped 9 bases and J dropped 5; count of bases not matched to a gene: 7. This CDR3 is CAILPGLADNEQFF. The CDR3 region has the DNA TGTGCCATACTTCCAGGACTAGCGGACAATGAGCAGTTCTTC.

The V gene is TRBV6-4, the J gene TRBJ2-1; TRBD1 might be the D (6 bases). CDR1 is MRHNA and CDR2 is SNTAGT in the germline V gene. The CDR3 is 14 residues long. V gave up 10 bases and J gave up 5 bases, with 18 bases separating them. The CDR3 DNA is TGTGCCATCCTCCGGGACAAAGGGAACAATGAGCAGTTCTTC. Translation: CAILRDKGNNEQFF.

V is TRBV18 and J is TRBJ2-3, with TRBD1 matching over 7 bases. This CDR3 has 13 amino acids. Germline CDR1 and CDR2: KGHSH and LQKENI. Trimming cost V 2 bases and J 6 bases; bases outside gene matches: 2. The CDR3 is CASSPKGQDTQYF. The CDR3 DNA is TGTGCCAGCTCACCAAAGGGACAGGATACGCAGTATTTT.

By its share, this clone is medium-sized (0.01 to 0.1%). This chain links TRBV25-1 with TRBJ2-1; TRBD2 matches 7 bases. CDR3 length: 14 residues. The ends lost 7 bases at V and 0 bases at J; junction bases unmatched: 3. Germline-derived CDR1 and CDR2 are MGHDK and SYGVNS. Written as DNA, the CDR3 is TGTGCCAGCATCGGGGGGAGCTCCTACAATGAGCAGTTCTTC. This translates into CASIGGSSYNEQFF.

The CDR3 nucleotides read TGTGCCAGCAGCCAAGCCACAGGGGTGGTAGAGACCCAGTACTTC. Amino acids: CASSQATGVVETQYF. This chain connects TRBV5-8 to TRBJ2-5, with 7 bases matching TRBD1. Germline CDR1 reads SGHTS; CDR2 reads YDEGEE. This CDR3 comprises 15 residues. V lost 4 bases and J lost 4; bases outside the gene matches: 10.

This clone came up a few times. The CDR3 loop reads CASSLIGVGTVYEQYF. DNA for the CDR3: TGTGCCAGCAGTTTAATTGGGGTGGGGACTGTCTACGAGCAGTACTTC. The rearrangement joins TRBV28 to TRBJ2-7; a possible D gene is TRBD2 (6 bases). Germline values: CDR1 MDHEN, CDR2 SYDVKM. V lost 2 bases, J lost 3 bases, and 17 bases lay in between. The CDR3 contains 16 residues. The full variable domain, completed using reference TRBV28 and TRBJ2-7, is DVKVTQSSRYLVKRTGEKVFLECVQDMDHENMFWYRQDPGLGLRLIYFSYDVKMKEKGDIPEGYSVSREKKERFSLILESASTNQTSMYLCASSLIGVGTVYEQYFGPGTRLTVT.

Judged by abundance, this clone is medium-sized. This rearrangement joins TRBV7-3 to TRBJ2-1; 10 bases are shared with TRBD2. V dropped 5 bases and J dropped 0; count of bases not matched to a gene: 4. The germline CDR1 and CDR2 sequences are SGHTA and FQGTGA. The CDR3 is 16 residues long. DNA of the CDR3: TGTGCCAGCAGCCCCTCTAGCGGGAGCTCCTACAATGAGCAGTTCTTC. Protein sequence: CASSPSSGSSYNEQFF.

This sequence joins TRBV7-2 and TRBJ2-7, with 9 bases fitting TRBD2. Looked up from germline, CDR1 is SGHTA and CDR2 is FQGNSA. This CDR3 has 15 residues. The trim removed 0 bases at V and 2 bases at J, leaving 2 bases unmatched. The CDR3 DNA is TGTGCCAGCAGCTTAGCGGCGGGAGGGACCTACGAGCAGTACTTC. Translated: CASSLAAGGTYEQYF.

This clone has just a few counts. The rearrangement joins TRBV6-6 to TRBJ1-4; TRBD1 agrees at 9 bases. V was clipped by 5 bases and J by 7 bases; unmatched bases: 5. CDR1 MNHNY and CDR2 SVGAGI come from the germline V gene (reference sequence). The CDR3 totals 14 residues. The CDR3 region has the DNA TGTGCCAGCAGTATAGGGACAGGGACTGAAAAACTGTTTTTT. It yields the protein CASSIGTGTEKLFF.

Here the CDR3 DNA reads TGTGCCAGCTCACCACCGAATTACCAGGTCGACACAGATACGCAGTATTTT. Its translation is CASSPPNYQVDTDTQYF. The genes are TRBV18 and TRBJ2-3; D not resolved. This CDR3 is 17 amino acids long. Germline-derived CDR1 and CDR2 are KGHSH and LQKENI. V was pared by 0 bases and J by 2 bases, with 15 bases between.

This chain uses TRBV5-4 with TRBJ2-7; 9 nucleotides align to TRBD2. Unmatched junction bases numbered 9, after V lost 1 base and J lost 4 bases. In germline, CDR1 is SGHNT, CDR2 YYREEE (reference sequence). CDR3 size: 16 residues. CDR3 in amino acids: CASSLRRGGNYYEQYF. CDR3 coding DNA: TGTGCCAGCAGCTTGAGGCGGGGGGGCAATTATTACGAGCAGTACTTC.

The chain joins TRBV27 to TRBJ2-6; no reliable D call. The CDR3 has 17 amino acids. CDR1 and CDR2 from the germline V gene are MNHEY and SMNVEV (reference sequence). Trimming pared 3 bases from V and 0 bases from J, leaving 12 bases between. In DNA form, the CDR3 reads TGTGCCAGCAGTTTTACTGTAACAATCTCTGGGGCCAACGTCCTGACTTTC. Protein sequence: CASSFTVTISGANVLTF.

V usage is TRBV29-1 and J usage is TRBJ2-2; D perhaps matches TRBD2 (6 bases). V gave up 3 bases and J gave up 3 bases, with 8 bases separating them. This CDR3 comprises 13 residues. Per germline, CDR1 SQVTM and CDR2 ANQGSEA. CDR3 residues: CSVEGGYTGELFF. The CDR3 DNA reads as TGCAGCGTTGAGGGGGGTTACACCGGGGAGCTGTTTTTT.

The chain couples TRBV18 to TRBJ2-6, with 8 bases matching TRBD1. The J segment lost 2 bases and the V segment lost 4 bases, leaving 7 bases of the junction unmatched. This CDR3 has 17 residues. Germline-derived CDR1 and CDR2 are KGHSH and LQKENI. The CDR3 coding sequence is TGTGCCAGCTCACAAGGACAGGGAGCTACTGGGGCCAACGTCCTGACTTTC. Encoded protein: CASSQGQGATGANVLTF.

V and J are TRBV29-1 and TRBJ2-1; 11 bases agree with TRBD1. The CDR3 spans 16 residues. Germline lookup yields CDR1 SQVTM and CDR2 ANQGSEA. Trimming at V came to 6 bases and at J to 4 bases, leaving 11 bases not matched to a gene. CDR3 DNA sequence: TGCAGCGTAGTCAGGGGGCGGGACAGGGGGTACAATGAGCAGTTCTTC. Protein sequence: CSVVRGRDRGYNEQFF.

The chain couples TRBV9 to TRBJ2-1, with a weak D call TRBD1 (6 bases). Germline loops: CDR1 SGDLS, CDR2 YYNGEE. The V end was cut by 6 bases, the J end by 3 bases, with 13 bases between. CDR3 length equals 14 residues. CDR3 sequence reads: CASNRDTFYNEQFF. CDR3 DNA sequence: TGTGCCAGCAACCGGGACACCTTCTACAATGAGCAGTTCTTC. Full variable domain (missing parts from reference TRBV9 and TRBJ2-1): DSGVTQTPKHLITATGQRVTLRCSPRSGDLSVYWYQQSLDQGLQFLIQYYNGEERAKGNILERFSAQQFPDLHSELNLSSLELGDSALYFCASNRDTFYNEQFFGPGTRLTVL.

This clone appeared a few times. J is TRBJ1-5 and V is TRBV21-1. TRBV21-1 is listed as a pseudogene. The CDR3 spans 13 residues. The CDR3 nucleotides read TGTGCCAGCAGCAACCCCCCGCATCAGCCCCAGCATTTT. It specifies CASSNPPHQPQHF.

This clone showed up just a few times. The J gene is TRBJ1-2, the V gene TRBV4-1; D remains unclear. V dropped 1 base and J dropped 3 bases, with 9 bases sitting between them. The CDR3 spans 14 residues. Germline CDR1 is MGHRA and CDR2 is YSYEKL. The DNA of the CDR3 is TGCGCCAGCAGCCAAGTACTACCAGACTATGGCTACACCTTC. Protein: CASSQVLPDYGYTF.

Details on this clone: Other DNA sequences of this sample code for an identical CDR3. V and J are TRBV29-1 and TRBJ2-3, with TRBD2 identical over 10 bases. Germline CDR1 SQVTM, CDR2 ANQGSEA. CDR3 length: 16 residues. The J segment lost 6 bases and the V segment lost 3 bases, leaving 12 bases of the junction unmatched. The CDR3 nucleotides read TGCAGCGTTGAGGGTGGACTAGCGGAGAGGGCGGATACGCAGTATTTT. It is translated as CSVEGGLAERADTQYF.

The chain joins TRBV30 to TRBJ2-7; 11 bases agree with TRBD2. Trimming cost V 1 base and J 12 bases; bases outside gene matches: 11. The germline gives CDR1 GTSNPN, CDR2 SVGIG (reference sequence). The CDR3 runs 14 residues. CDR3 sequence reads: CAWSGTSGSPSMYF. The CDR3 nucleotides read TGTGCCTGGAGTGGAACTAGCGGGAGCCCATCTATGTACTTC.

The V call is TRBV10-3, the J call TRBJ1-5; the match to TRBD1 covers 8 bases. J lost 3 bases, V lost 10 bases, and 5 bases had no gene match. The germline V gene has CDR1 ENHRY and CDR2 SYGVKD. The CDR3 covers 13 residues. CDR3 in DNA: TGTGCCACCTCAGGGGGCCACAATCAGCCCCAGCATTTT. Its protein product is CATSGGHNQPQHF.

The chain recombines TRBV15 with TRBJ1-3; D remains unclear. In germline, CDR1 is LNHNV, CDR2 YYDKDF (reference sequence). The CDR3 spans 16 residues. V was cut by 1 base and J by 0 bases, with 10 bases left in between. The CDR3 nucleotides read TGTGCCACCAGCAGAGGGTTTCGGAGCTCTGGAAACACCATATATTTT. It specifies CATSRGFRSSGNTIYF.

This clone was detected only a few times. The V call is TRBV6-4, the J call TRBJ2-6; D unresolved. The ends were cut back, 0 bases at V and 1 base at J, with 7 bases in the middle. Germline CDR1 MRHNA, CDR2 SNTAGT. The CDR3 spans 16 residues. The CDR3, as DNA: TGTGCCAGCAGTGACTCACTTGGGTCTGGGGCCAACGTCCTGACTTTC. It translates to CASSDSLGSGANVLTF.